Below are 22 T cell receptor beta chains sequenced from a single sample in a study of regulatory T cells in long-lasting Graves disease. Researchers made TCR beta libraries by using iRepertoire HTBI primers and running Arm-PCR on CDR3 regions. MiXCR was run by TCRdb on the multiplex PCR reads, yielding one entry per CDR3 protein. The table lists roughly 510,000 distinct CDR3 sequences, about 16% of them singletons. Stated time point: newly diagnosed GD, antithyroid drugs for less than 3 months. The authors made the TCR library using RNA they extracted from PBMCs. These same records also appear under a second study, on T cells in Graves' hyperthyroidism and ophthalmopathy.

This sample comprised peripheral blood mononuclear cells (PBMCs), obtained at new diagnosis, from a patient treated with antithyroid drugs. These TCRs come from a man between 18 and 35 years old with Graves disease.

This clonotype was observed many times. This rearrangement joins TRBV5-1 to TRBJ2-7, with a weak D call TRBD1 (6 bases). The CDR3 has 14 amino acids. V was cut by 4 bases and J by 2 bases, with 13 bases left in between. CDR1 is SGHRS and CDR2 is YFSETQ in the germline V gene. CDR3 in DNA: TGCGCCAGCAGCCCGCGGACAGTCCCCTACGAGCAGTACTTC. This gives the protein CASSPRTVPYEQYF.

This clonotype showed up just a few times. V is TRBV6-1 and J is TRBJ1-4; 7 bases are shared with TRBD1. Germline V gives CDR1 MNHNS, CDR2 SASEGT. V shed 10 bases and J 6 bases; nucleotides not matched to a gene: 11. There are 14 residues in the CDR3. CDR3 sequence reads: CATQTGTVYEKLFF. CDR3 sequence (DNA): TGTGCCACCCAAACCGGGACAGTCTATGAAAAACTGTTTTTT.

Many counts were recorded for this clonotype. The chain combines TRBV7-9 with TRBJ2-1; 14 bases match TRBD2. The CDR3 sequence is 16 residues long. Unmatched junction bases numbered 8, after V lost 5 bases and J lost 8 bases. From germline, CDR1 is SEHNR and CDR2 FQNEAQ (reference sequence). The CDR3 loop is CASSPNSGLAGDEQFF. Written as DNA, the CDR3 is TGTGCCAGCAGCCCGAATTCGGGACTAGCGGGAGATGAGCAGTTCTTC.

This clonotype has a count of ten or more. CDR3 sequence reads: CASSPSTGGGQPQHF. The CDR3 DNA reads TGTGCCAGCAGTCCCTCGACAGGGGGTGGTCAGCCCCAGCATTTT. The chain is built from TRBV12-3 or TRBV12-4 and TRBJ1-5, with 9 bases lining up with TRBD1. There are 15 residues in the CDR3. The V and J ends lost 5 bases and 6 bases, in that order; junction bases with no gene match: 8.

This clonotype showed up many times. The J gene is TRBJ1-1, the V gene TRBV6-1, with 8 bases lining up with TRBD1. J was trimmed by 3 bases and V by 6 bases; bases with no gene match: 12. The CDR3 contains 16 residues. Looked up from germline, CDR1 is MNHNS and CDR2 is SASEGT. The CDR3 here is CASSQTASDRDTEAFF. In DNA, the CDR3 is TGTGCCAGCAGCCAAACAGCCTCGGACAGGGACACTGAAGCTTTCTTT.

This chain links TRBV5-1 with TRBJ2-3; TRBD2 agrees at 13 bases. The J segment lost 5 bases and the V segment lost 4 bases, leaving 10 bases of the junction unmatched. Per germline, CDR1 SGHRS and CDR2 YFSETQ. This CDR3 is built from 17 residues. DNA of the CDR3: TGCGCCAGCAGCCCGCCCATACTAGCGGGAGGGATAGATACGCAGTATTTT. Amino acids: CASSPPILAGGIDTQYF.

Many counts were recorded for this clonotype. The rearrangement uses TRBV12-3 or TRBV12-4 and TRBJ2-5, with D tentatively TRBD2 (6 bases). CDR3 length equals 14 residues. Deletions cut 3 bases from V and 5 bases from J, with 13 bases between. The CDR3 is CASSFFLRGETQYF. In DNA, the CDR3 is TGTGCCAGCAGTTTTTTCCTACGGGGGGAGACCCAGTACTTC.

The chain carries TRBV4-1 and TRBJ2-3; 8 nucleotides match TRBD2. This CDR3 spans 16 amino acids. In germline, CDR1 is MGHRA, CDR2 YSYEKL. The ends lost 4 bases at V and 6 bases at J; junction bases unmatched: 12. CDR3 sequence: CASSPEASGQTDTQYF. In DNA form, the CDR3 reads TGCGCCAGCAGCCCGGAGGCTAGCGGGCAAACGGATACGCAGTATTTT.

The sample holds many counts of this clonotype. The rearrangement links TRBV15 to TRBJ2-3; 7 positions agree with TRBD2. CDR1 and CDR2 from the germline V gene are LNHNV and YYDKDF (reference sequence). V trimming: 1 base; J trimming: 5 bases; junction bases outside the gene matches: 9. The CDR3 consists of 16 residues. The CDR3 DNA sequence: TGTGCCACCAGCAGAGCATGGGGGAGGGCCGTAGATACGCAGTATTTT. This gives the protein CATSRAWGRAVDTQYF.

Only one count was recorded for this clonotype. Just one base apart from a much larger clone, this may be a read error. V is TRBV5-5 and J is TRBJ2-7, with 8 nucleotides matching TRBD2. The germline CDR1 and CDR2 sequences are SGHKS and YYEKEE (reference sequence). The CDR3 totals 18 residues. V trimming: 4 bases; J trimming: 0 bases; junction bases outside the gene matches: 15. This CDR3 is CASSELPSLAEGSYEQYF. In nucleotides, the CDR3 is TGTGCCAGCAGCGAACTACCCTCACTAGCGGAGGGCTCCTACGAGCAGTACTTC.

The chain combines TRBV29-1 with TRBJ2-3; 7 nucleotides align to TRBD1. This CDR3 region has 13 residues. V lost 7 bases, J lost 5 bases, and 9 bases stayed unmatched. Germline V gives CDR1 SQVTM, CDR2 ANQGSEA. In DNA form, the CDR3 reads TGCAGCGCCGGTAGGGGGCTGATAGATACGCAGTATTTT. This translates into CSAGRGLIDTQYF.

This clonotype was seen many times. This chain joins TRBV28 and TRBJ1-2, with D uncertain. V lost 2 bases and J 4 bases, leaving 5 bases between the germline ends. In germline, CDR1 is MDHEN, CDR2 SYDVKM. The CDR3 is 12 residues long. CDR3 loop: CASSLTSYGYTF. The CDR3 nucleotides are TGTGCCAGCAGTTTAACGTCCTATGGCTACACCTTC.

Ten or more counts support this clonotype. J is TRBJ1-2 and V is TRBV11-2, with 9 bases fitting TRBD1. The germline gives CDR1 SGHAT, CDR2 FQNNGV. CDR3 length: 12 amino acids. Germline trimming cut 3 bases from V and 8 bases from J; bases unmatched to any gene: 1. The CDR3 DNA reads TGTGCCAGCAGCTTGACAGGGGGGGGCTACACCTTC. It encodes CASSLTGGGYTF.

This chain connects TRBV6-1 to TRBJ1-1, with 9 bases identical to TRBD1. The junction had 8 bases not matched to a gene; V was cut back by 5 bases and J by 1 base. Germline V gene lookup returns CDR1 MNHNS and CDR2 SASEGT. This CDR3 is 16 amino acids long. CDR3 bases: TGTGCCAGCAGTCCAAATCCGGGACAGGGGAACACTGAAGCTTTCTTT. Its translation is CASSPNPGQGNTEAFF.

This clonotype was seen only a few times. The rearrangement links TRBV6-1 to TRBJ2-7, with 9 bases aligning to TRBD2. The CDR3 has 15 amino acids. The V and J ends lost 1 base and 2 bases, in that order; junction bases with no gene match: 3. The germline V gene encodes CDR1 MNHNS and CDR2 SASEGT. The CDR3 here is CASSEEAGGAYEQYF. CDR3 in DNA: TGTGCCAGCAGTGAAGAAGCGGGAGGCGCCTACGAGCAGTACTTC.

Concerning this clonotype: Being one base from a much bigger clone, this may be a read error. V gene TRBV12-3 or TRBV12-4 combines with J gene TRBJ2-1; unclear D gene. This CDR3 is 11 amino acids long. The chain's CDR3 is CASKAYNDQFF. CDR3 DNA: TGTGCCAGCAAGGCGTACAATGATCAGTTCTTC.

This clonotype was counted only a few times. The genes are TRBV6-2 or TRBV6-3 and TRBJ2-7; 11 bases agree with TRBD2. The CDR3 totals 14 residues. The V gene end was trimmed by 5 bases and the J gene end by 7 bases; junction bases not matched to a gene: 7. CDR1 and CDR2 (germline): MNHEY, SVGEGT. The CDR3 nucleotides are TGTGCCAGCAGTGAATCTAGGACTAGCGGGGAGCAGTACTTC. It codes for CASSESRTSGEQYF.

The rearrangement joins TRBV20-1 to TRBJ1-2; D is ambiguous. This CDR3 has 13 residues. Germline values: CDR1 DFQATT, CDR2 SNEGSKA (reference sequence). Trimming stripped 0 bases from V and 1 base from J, with 6 bases between. Written as DNA, the CDR3 is TGCAGTGCTAGAGAGGTATATAACTATGGCTACACCTTC. The encoded protein is CSAREVYNYGYTF.

This clonotype has just a few counts. This chain links TRBV10-1 with TRBJ2-1; tentatively, D is TRBD1 (6 bases). From germline, CDR1 is WNHNN and CDR2 SYGVQD (reference sequence). Trimming took off 4 bases at V and 3 bases at J, with 19 bases between the two ends. The CDR3 contains 17 residues. The CDR3 protein is CASSGSTLRTDYNEQFF. The CDR3 DNA follows: TGCGCCAGCAGTGGGTCGACTTTGAGGACAGACTACAATGAGCAGTTCTTC.

This clonotype has a count of ten or more. The chain has TRBV10-3 and TRBJ2-1; 7 nucleotides line up with TRBD2. The CDR3 is 16 residues long. Germline V gives CDR1 ENHRY, CDR2 SYGVKD. V was pared by 6 bases and J by 0 bases, with 8 bases of the junction left unmatched. CDR3: CAISAIAGSSYNEQFF. CDR3 coding DNA: TGTGCCATCAGCGCAATAGCGGGTAGCTCCTACAATGAGCAGTTCTTC.

V gene TRBV5-1 combines with J gene TRBJ2-5, with D possibly being TRBD1 (5 bases). CDR3 length: 17 residues. Trimming removed 4 bases from V and 4 bases from J, with 23 bases in between. The germline V gene encodes CDR1 SGHRS and CDR2 YFSETQ. The CDR3 coding sequence is TGCGCCAGCAGCCCGCTCGGGCGTGGTGGGGCCCGAGAGACCCAGTACTTC. Translation: CASSPLGRGGARETQYF.

This clonotype was recorded a few times. This chain connects TRBV7-3 to TRBJ2-1; 13 nucleotides agree with TRBD2. The germline V gene has CDR1 SGHTA and CDR2 FQGTGA. The ends lost 5 bases at V and 8 bases at J; junction bases unmatched: 6. The CDR3 contains 15 residues. This chain's CDR3 is CASSMGLAGSYEQFF. CDR3 DNA: TGTGCCAGCAGCATGGGACTAGCGGGAAGTTATGAGCAGTTCTTC.